One and the same sample provided the 27 T cell receptor beta chains below, sequenced in a study of CD8+ T cells in alopecia areata. Sequencing used cDNA as its template, made by extracting RNA and reverse transcribing it. The method was immunoSEQ multiplex PCR; TCRdb's version includes in-frame clones alone and lacks a portion of them. Of roughly 220,000 clones listed, under 40% were seen once; the top ten hold under 0.55%. The treatment was: oral pan-JAK inhibitor, 5-10 mg twice daily. This specimen was CD4+ T cells sorted from blood, taken between weeks 30 and 35, from a patient treated with tofacitinib. These receptors came from a human donor with alopecia areata.

This clone was seen a single time. V usage is TRBV11-2 and J usage is TRBJ1-5; no reliable D call. Trimming shortened V by 5 bases and J by 0 bases, and 11 bases separated the two germline ends. Germline V gene sequence: CDR1 SGHAT, CDR2 FQNNGV. There are 15 residues in the CDR3. CDR3: CASSIPQYSNQPQHF. The CDR3 DNA reads as TGTGCCAGCAGCATACCACAGTATAGCAATCAGCCCCAGCATTTT.

The V call is TRBV7-2, the J call TRBJ2-1; D perhaps matches TRBD1 (6 bases). Germline V gene sequence: CDR1 SGHTA, CDR2 FQGNSA. CDR3 size: 14 residues. V dropped 3 bases and J dropped 1 base, with 7 bases sitting between them. The CDR3 region has the DNA TGTGCCAGCAGCTTCCAGGGGTCCTACAATGAGCAGTTCTTC. Translation: CASSFQGSYNEQFF.

V usage is TRBV9 and J usage is TRBJ2-3, with D unclear. The CDR3 is made up of 12 amino acids. Trimming removed 0 bases at V and 3 bases at J, with 2 bases between. Germline V gene lookup returns CDR1 SGDLS and CDR2 YYNGEE. The CDR3 DNA is TGTGCCAGCAGCGTAGAGACAGATACGCAGTATTTT. It codes for CASSVETDTQYF.

In its sample, this clone was seen a few times. One end of the junction fails to match germline, which may point to a read error. The J gene is TRBJ2-1, the V gene TRBV4-1; D call uncertain. CDR1 and CDR2 from the germline V gene are MGHRA and YSYEKL. The CDR3 runs 14 residues. CDR3 protein: CASSQEMGYNEQFF. CDR3 DNA: TGTGCCAGCAGCCAAGAGATGGGATACAATGAGCAGTTCTTC.

The chain links TRBV25-1 to TRBJ2-5; 10 positions match TRBD2. The DNA matches TRBJ2-7 better at its end, which makes the J call doubtful. Germline V CDR1 and CDR2: MGHDK, SYGVNS. This CDR3 region has 14 residues. The CDR3 reads CASSGLAGELEQYF. The CDR3 coding sequence is TGTGCCAGCAGTGGCCTAGCGGGAGAACTCGAGCAGTACTTC.

This clone was seen a few times. The chain links TRBV25-1 to TRBJ2-4, with no clear D. This CDR3 is built from 14 residues. Deletions cut 3 bases from V and 0 bases from J, with 6 bases between. CDR1 is MGHDK and CDR2 is SYGVNS in the germline V gene. The CDR3 loop reads CASSDVLAKNIQYF. The DNA for the CDR3 is TGTGCCAGCAGTGACGTGTTAGCCAAAAACATTCAGTACTTC.

This clone came up many times. CDR3 region: CASSQGDIGYTF. CDR3 DNA: TGTGCCAGCAGCCAGGGTGATATTGGCTACACCTTC. The chain joins TRBV7-9 to TRBJ1-2, with D perhaps matching TRBD1 (5 bases). The CDR3 consists of 12 residues. Germline V gives CDR1 SEHNR, CDR2 FQNEAQ (reference sequence). Trimming left V 5 bases short and J 7 bases short, with 11 bases between.

The chain has TRBV6-5 and TRBJ1-2; weak D call: TRBD1 (5 bases). V was cut by 4 bases and J by 5 bases, with 20 bases left in between. This CDR3 comprises 16 residues. Germline CDR1 MNHEY, CDR2 SVGAGI. Written as DNA, the CDR3 is TGTGCCAGCAGTTTGGAAGGGACCCGTTCCCTGTATGGCTACACCTTC. Translated: CASSLEGTRSLYGYTF.

The chain employs TRBV9 and TRBJ2-1; 7 nucleotides line up with TRBD2. Germline CDR1 is SGDLS and CDR2 is YYNGEE. The V gene end was trimmed by 4 bases and the J gene end by 6 bases; junction bases not matched to a gene: 10. The CDR3 is made up of 15 amino acids. The CDR3 DNA sequence: TGTGCCAGCAGCACGCGGGAGAGGGGTGGCAATGAGCAGTTCTTC. It encodes CASSTRERGGNEQFF.

This clone was observed a single time. The chain links TRBV7-2 to TRBJ2-1; D is possibly TRBD1 (5 bases). The CDR3 is 16 residues long. The ends were cut back, 1 base at V and 0 bases at J, with 10 bases in the middle. Germline V CDR1 and CDR2: SGHTA, FQGNSA. In DNA, the CDR3 is TGTGCCAGCAGCTTAGGGGGCCAACACTCCTACAATGAGCAGTTCTTC. It specifies CASSLGGQHSYNEQFF.

The chain recombines TRBV5-1 with TRBJ2-5; maybe TRBD2 (6 bases). This CDR3 comprises 14 residues. Trimming removed 4 bases from V and 5 bases from J, with 15 bases in between. Germline-derived CDR1 and CDR2 are SGHRS and YFSETQ. The CDR3 sequence: CASSHLSAGETQYF. The CDR3 DNA reads TGCGCCAGCAGCCACTTATCGGCGGGGGAGACCCAGTACTTC.

This chain connects TRBV11-1 to TRBJ2-2; 8 positions agree with TRBD2. The junction had 8 bases not matched to a gene; V was cut back by 2 bases and J by 6 bases. The germline CDR1 and CDR2 sequences are SGHAT and FQDESV (reference sequence). This CDR3 comprises 16 residues. The DNA for the CDR3 is TGTGCCAGCAGCTTACGAGCGGGAGATCTCGCCGGGGAGCTGTTTTTT. Protein: CASSLRAGDLAGELFF. Drawing the rest from reference TRBV11-1 and TRBJ2-2, the complete variable domain is EAEVAQSPRYKITEKSQAVAFWCDPISGHATLYWYRQILGQGPELLVQFQDESVVDDSQLPKDRFSAERLKGVDSTLKIQPAELGDSAMYLCASSLRAGDLAGELFFGEGSRLTVL.

J is TRBJ1-1 and V is TRBV5-1; TRBD1 matches at 9 bases. The CDR3 covers 15 residues. V lost 4 bases, J lost 6 bases, and 10 bases stayed unmatched. Germline V gene data show CDR1 as SGHRS and CDR2 as YFSETQ. The CDR3 sequence is CASSPGDREIPEAFF. The CDR3 coding sequence is TGCGCCAGCAGCCCTGGGGACAGGGAAATACCTGAAGCTTTCTTT.

The V gene is TRBV18, the J gene TRBJ2-7; D perhaps matches TRBD1 (5 bases). CDR3 length: 11 residues. Trimming took 3 bases from V and 9 from J, leaving 9 bases between them. Germline assignment: CDR1 KGHSH and CDR2 LQKENI. The CDR3 DNA sequence: TGTGCCAGCTCACCGGAAAGGGGGCAGTACTTC. This translates into CASSPERGQYF.

This chain connects TRBV6-1 to TRBJ1-5; D is ambiguous. With 0 bases removed from V and 5 bases from J, the gap between germline ends came to 8 bases. Germline V CDR1 and CDR2: MNHNS, SASEGT. This CDR3 spans 14 amino acids. CDR3 in amino acids: CASSEAVGYQPQHF. As DNA, the CDR3 is TGTGCCAGCAGTGAAGCGGTAGGGTATCAGCCCCAGCATTTT.

V and J are TRBV6-1 and TRBJ2-1; TRBD2 aligns across 7 bases. Looked up from germline, CDR1 is MNHNS and CDR2 is SASEGT. The CDR3 runs to 18 residues. The V segment lost 4 bases and the J segment 1 base; nucleotides outside the gene matches: 13. CDR3 amino acids: CASSAPDHRRGSYNEQFF. CDR3 in DNA: TGTGCCAGCAGTGCCCCCGATCATCGGCGGGGGTCCTACAATGAGCAGTTCTTC.

This clone was seen more than once but under ten times. The chain employs TRBV19 and TRBJ1-1; possibly TRBD1 for D (5 bases). CDR3 length: 13 residues. From germline, CDR1 is LNHDA and CDR2 SQIVND (reference sequence). V shed 9 bases and J shed 4 bases, with 15 bases lying between them. CDR3 nucleotides: TGTGCCAGCACGACATCCGGGACCACTGAAGCTTTCTTT. It translates to CASTTSGTTEAFF.

CDR3 residues: CASSPGTKETQYF. CDR3 nucleotides: TGTGCCAGCTCACCCGGGACTAAAGAGACCCAGTACTTC. The rearrangement links TRBV18 to TRBJ2-5, with 7 bases aligning to TRBD2. Germline assignment: CDR1 KGHSH and CDR2 LQKENI. The CDR3 loop spans 13 amino acids. The trim removed 3 bases at V and 3 bases at J, leaving 1 base unmatched.

This clone was detected a few times. The chain recombines TRBV10-1 with TRBJ2-5; 8 bases map to TRBD1. The trim removed 0 bases at V and 1 base at J, leaving 4 bases unmatched. Germline V gives CDR1 WNHNN, CDR2 SYGVQD (reference sequence). The CDR3 covers 16 residues. The CDR3 DNA reads as TGCGCCAGCAGTGAGTCCTCAGGACAGGGCCAAGAGACCCAGTACTTC. Translation gives CASSESSGQGQETQYF.

This clone has just one count. The genes are TRBV30 and TRBJ1-2; weak D call: TRBD1 (5 bases). V was shortened by 1 base and J by 5 bases, with 14 bases between the two germline ends. This CDR3 is 14 amino acids long. The germline V gene encodes CDR1 GTSNPN and CDR2 SVGIG (reference sequence). Here the CDR3 DNA reads TGTGCCTGGAGTGCGATGGGACTTTCTTATGGCTACACCTTC. Amino acid sequence: CAWSAMGLSYGYTF.

This clone was picked up a small number of times. V and J are TRBV6-1 and TRBJ1-1, with 7 bases fitting TRBD1. The V and J ends lost 8 bases and 1 base, in that order; junction bases with no gene match: 10. The germline CDR1 and CDR2 sequences are MNHNS and SASEGT. The CDR3 totals 15 residues. Written as DNA, the CDR3 is TGTGCCAGCCGGGGGGTAAACAGGGGGAACACTGAAGCTTTCTTT. Its protein product is CASRGVNRGNTEAFF.

The table lists this clone with a few counts. V usage is TRBV6-6 and J usage is TRBJ2-7, with 9 bases identical to TRBD2. CDR1 and CDR2 from the germline V gene are MNHNY and SVGAGI (reference sequence). V lost 7 bases to trimming and J lost 4 bases; unmatched junction nucleotides: 11. The CDR3 is 15 amino acids. CDR3 region: CASTPGAGGTYEQYF. The CDR3 coding sequence is TGTGCCAGCACCCCCGGAGCGGGAGGAACTTACGAGCAGTACTTC.

The rearrangement links TRBV10-3 to TRBJ1-5; weak D call: TRBD1 (6 bases). This CDR3 spans 15 amino acids. The V end lost 0 bases, the J end lost 6 bases, and 12 bases lay between the germline ends. In germline, CDR1 is ENHRY, CDR2 SYGVKD. The CDR3 sequence: CAISESALQGQPQHF. In nucleotides, the CDR3 is TGTGCCATCAGTGAGTCTGCTTTACAGGGTCAGCCCCAGCATTTT.

In this sample, this clone turned up a few times. J is TRBJ1-2 and V is TRBV7-3, with TRBD1 matching over 7 bases. This CDR3 has 13 amino acids. Germline V gene sequence: CDR1 SGHTA, CDR2 FQGTGA. Losses at the gene ends were 5 bases for V and 2 bases for J; bases not matched to a gene: 2. The CDR3 DNA sequence: TGTGCCAGCAGCCTACAGGGGAACTATGGCTACACCTTC. Protein product: CASSLQGNYGYTF.

The J gene is TRBJ1-2, the V gene TRBV5-4, with D possibly matching TRBD1 (6 bases). The CDR3 has 14 amino acids. V was shortened by 5 bases and J by 4 bases, with 15 bases between the two germline ends. CDR1 is SGHNT, CDR2 YYREEE, per germline (reference sequence). In DNA form, the CDR3 reads TGTGCCAGCAGGGTACAGGGTCGAGCCTATGGCTACACCTTC. It encodes CASRVQGRAYGYTF.

V is TRBV5-6 and J is TRBJ2-3, with D tentatively TRBD2 (5 bases). This CDR3 contains 14 residues. In germline, CDR1 is SGHDT, CDR2 YYEEEE. V was trimmed by 3 bases and J by 6 bases, leaving 14 bases between them. The DNA of the CDR3 is TGTGCCAGCAGCTCCAACTTCAGAGGGGATACGCAGTATTTT. Protein: CASSSNFRGDTQYF.

In this sample, this clone turned up a few times. The chain uses TRBV7-9 and TRBJ1-1, with D uncertain. Trimming left V 1 base short and J 6 bases short, with 12 bases between. This CDR3 spans 14 amino acids. Germline CDR1 and CDR2: SEHNR and FQNEAQ (reference sequence). CDR3 region: CASSLVYSPPEAFF. CDR3 DNA: TGTGCCAGCAGCTTAGTTTACAGCCCCCCTGAAGCTTTCTTT.